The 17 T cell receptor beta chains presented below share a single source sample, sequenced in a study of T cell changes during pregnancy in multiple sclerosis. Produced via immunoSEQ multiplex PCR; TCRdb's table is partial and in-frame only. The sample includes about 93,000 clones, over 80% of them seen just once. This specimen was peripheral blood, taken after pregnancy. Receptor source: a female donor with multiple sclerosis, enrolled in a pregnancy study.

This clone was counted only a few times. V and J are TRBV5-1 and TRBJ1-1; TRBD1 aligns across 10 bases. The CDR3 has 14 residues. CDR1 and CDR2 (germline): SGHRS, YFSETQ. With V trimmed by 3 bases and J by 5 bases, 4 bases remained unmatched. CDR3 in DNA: TGCGCCAGCAGCTACCGGGACAGGGGTACTGAAGCTTTCTTT. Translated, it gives CASSYRDRGTEAFF.

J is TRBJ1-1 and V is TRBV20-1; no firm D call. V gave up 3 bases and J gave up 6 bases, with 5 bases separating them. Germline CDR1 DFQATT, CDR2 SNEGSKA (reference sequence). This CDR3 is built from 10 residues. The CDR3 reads CSASQSEAFF. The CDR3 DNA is TGCAGTGCTAGCCAGTCTGAAGCTTTCTTT.

In DNA, the CDR3 is TGCGCCAGCAGCCAAGGGGCGCTCCGTCCAGATACGCAGTATTTT. The encoded protein is CASSQGALRPDTQYF. The chain joins TRBV4-3 to TRBJ2-3; no clear D. The CDR3 is made up of 15 amino acids. Germline CDR1 LGHNA, CDR2 YSLEER. The V end was cut by 1 base, the J end by 4 bases, with 12 bases between.

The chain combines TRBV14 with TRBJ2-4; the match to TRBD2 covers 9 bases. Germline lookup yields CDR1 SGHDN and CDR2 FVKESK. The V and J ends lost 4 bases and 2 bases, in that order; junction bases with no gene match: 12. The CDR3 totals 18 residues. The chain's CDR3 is CASSPSGSGSRTKNIQYF. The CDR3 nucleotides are TGTGCCAGCAGCCCAAGTGGTAGCGGGAGCAGAACCAAAAACATTCAGTACTTC.

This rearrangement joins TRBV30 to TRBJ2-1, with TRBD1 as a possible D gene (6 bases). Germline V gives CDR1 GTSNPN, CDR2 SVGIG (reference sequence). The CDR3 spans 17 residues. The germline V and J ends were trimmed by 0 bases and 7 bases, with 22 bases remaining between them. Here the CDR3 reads CAWSVGFLYRARNEQFF. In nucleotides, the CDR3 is TGTGCCTGGAGTGTAGGGTTCTTGTACAGGGCGAGGAATGAGCAGTTCTTC.

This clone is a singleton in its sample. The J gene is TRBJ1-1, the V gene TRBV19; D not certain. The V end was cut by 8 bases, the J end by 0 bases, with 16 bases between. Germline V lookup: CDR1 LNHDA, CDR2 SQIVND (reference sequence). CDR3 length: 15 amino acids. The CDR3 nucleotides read TGTGCCAGTCGAGGTGAGGGCGGAATGAACACTGAAGCTTTCTTT. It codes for CASRGEGGMNTEAFF. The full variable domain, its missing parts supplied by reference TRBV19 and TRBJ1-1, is DGGITQSPKYLFRKEGQNVTLSCEQNLNHDAMYWYRQDPGQGLRLIYYSQIVNDFQKGDIAEGYSVSREKKESFPLTVTSAQKNPTAFYLCASRGEGGMNTEAFFGQGTRLTVV.

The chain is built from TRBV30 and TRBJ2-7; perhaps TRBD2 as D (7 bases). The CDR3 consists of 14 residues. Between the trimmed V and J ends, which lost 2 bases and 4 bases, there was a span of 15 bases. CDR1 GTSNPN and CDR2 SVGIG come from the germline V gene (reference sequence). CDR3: CAWSRGEGLYEQYF. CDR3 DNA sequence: TGTGCCTGGAGTAGGGGGGAGGGCCTTTACGAGCAGTACTTC.

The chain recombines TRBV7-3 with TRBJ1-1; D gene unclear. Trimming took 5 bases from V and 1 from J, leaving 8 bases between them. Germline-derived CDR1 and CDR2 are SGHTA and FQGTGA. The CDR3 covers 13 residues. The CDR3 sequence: CASSPQPNTEAFF. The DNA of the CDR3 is TGTGCCAGCAGCCCACAACCGAACACTGAAGCTTTCTTT. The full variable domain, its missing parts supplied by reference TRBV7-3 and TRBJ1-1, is GAGVSQTPSNKVTEKGKYVELRCDPISGHTALYWYRQSLGQGPEFLIYFQGTGAADDSGLPNDRFFAVRPEGSVSTLKIQRTERGDSAVYLCASSPQPNTEAFFGQGTRLTVV.

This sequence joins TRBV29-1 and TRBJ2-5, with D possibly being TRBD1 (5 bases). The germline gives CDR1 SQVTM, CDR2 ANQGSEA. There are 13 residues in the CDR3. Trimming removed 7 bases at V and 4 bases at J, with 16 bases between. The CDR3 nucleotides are TGCAGCGCCCTGCAGGGCAGGACAGAGACCCAGTACTTC. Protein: CSALQGRTETQYF.

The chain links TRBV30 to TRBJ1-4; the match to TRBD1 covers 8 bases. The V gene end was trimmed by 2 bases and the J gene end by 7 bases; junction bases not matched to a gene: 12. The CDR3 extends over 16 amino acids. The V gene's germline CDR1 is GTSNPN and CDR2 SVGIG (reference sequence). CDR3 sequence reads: CAWSYLTQGGGEKLFF. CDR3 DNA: TGTGCCTGGAGTTACTTAACACAGGGGGGGGGTGAAAAACTGTTTTTT.

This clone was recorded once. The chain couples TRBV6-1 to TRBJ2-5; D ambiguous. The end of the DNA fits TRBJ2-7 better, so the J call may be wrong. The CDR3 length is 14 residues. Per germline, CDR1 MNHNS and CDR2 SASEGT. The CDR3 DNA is TGTGCCAGCAATGGGTGGCTAGAGACCTACGAGCAGTACTTC. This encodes CASNGWLETYEQYF.

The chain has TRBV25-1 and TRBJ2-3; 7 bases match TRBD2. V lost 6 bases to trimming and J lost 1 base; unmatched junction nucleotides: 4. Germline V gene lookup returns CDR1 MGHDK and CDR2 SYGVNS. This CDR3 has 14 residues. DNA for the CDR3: TGTGCCAGCAGCGTAGCGGGCCGCACAGATACGCAGTATTTT. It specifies CASSVAGRTDTQYF.

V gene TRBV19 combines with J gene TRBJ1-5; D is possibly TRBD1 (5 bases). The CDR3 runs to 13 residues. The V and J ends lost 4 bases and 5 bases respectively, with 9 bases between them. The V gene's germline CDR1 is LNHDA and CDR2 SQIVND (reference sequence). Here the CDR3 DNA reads TGTGCCAGTAGTACCCCGGGGGATCAGCCCCAGCATTTT. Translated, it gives CASSTPGDQPQHF.

The CDR3 sequence: CASSIYGTAYGYTF. CDR3 nucleotide sequence: TGTGCCAGTAGTATTTACGGGACAGCTTATGGCTACACCTTC. The V gene is TRBV19, the J gene TRBJ1-2; 7 positions match TRBD1. This CDR3 comprises 14 residues. Germline values: CDR1 LNHDA, CDR2 SQIVND (reference sequence). V trimming: 3 bases; J trimming: 5 bases; junction bases outside the gene matches: 6.

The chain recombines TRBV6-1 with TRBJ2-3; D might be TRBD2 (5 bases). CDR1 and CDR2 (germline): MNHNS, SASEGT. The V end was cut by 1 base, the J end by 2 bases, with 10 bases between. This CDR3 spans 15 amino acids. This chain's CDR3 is CASSEGRVNTDTQYF. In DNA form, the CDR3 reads TGTGCCAGCAGTGAAGGGCGGGTGAACACAGATACGCAGTATTTT.

In DNA, the CDR3 is TGTGCCAGCAGCTTAAATGTCCCTTCAGATACGCAGTATTTT. It translates to CASSLNVPSDTQYF. The chain links TRBV7-6 to TRBJ2-3, with D uncertain. Trimming stripped 2 bases from V and 4 bases from J, with 10 bases between. The germline V gene has CDR1 SGHVS and CDR2 FNYEAQ. The CDR3 sequence is 14 residues long.

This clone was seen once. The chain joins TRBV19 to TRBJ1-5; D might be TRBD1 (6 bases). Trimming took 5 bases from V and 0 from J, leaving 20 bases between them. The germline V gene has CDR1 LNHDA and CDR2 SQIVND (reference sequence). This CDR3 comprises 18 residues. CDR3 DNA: TGTGCCAGTAGTCCCCGGGGTGGGGGGGCCTATAGCAATCAGCCCCAGCATTTT. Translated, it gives CASSPRGGGAYSNQPQHF.